The table lists the clone carrying this TCR beta chain with a count of one. This entry comes from a study of blood T cell repertoires in COVID-19. Study as a whole: T cells, B-cell-depleted T cells, or PBMCs supplied cDNA or gDNA.

Clones were read by immunoSEQ multiplex PCR, and TCRdb kept only the in-frame ones, dropping some. The sample carries around 94,000 clones, around 81% recorded once. V lost 0 bases and J 2 bases, leaving 9 bases between the germline ends. Looked up from germline, CDR1 is SGHNT and CDR2 is YYREEE (reference sequence). The CDR3 covers 15 residues. The source material was peripheral blood. The chain has TRBV5-4 and TRBJ2-1; D perhaps matches TRBD1 (5 bases). The TCR comes from a man aged 45-65 years with acute or convalescent COVID-19. CDR3 loop: CASSLGQGTYNEQFF. The DNA of the CDR3 is TGTGCCAGCAGCTTGGGGCAGGGAACCTACAATGAGCAGTTCTTC. Combining the CDR3 with reference TRBV5-4 and TRBJ2-1 gives the whole variable domain ETGVTQSPTHLIKTRGQQVTLRCSSQSGHNTVSWYQQALGQGPQFIFQYYREEENGRGNFPPRFSGLQFPNYSSELNVNALELDDSALYLCASSLGQGTYNEQFFGPGTRLTVL.